This T cell receptor beta chain was identified in a study of radiation and T cells in renal cell carcinoma. Study findings and constraints: No pretreatment tumor biopsies were available for baseline clonotypes. In blood, top tumor clones expanded by 2 weeks, shrinking by 4.

Germline V gene data show CDR1 as SGHNT and CDR2 as YYREEE (reference sequence). CDR3 length equals 14 residues. V was cut by 0 bases and J by 5 bases, with 11 bases left in between. TCRdb's table, derived via immunoSEQ multiplex PCR, lists solely in-frame clones and lacks some. Of about 130,000 clones in the sample, approximately 80% were seen once. About this clone: Its antigen is unidentified.

The time point denotes: baseline pretreatment blood. Treatment indicated: 15 Gy SBRT to primary tumor, nephrectomy 4 weeks later. Radiation-treated patients gave blood at baseline, week 2 and week 4. This renal cell carcinoma was of the clear cell type. The receptor's source is a woman aged 60 to 75 with renal cell carcinoma. The gene calls are TRBV5-4 and TRBJ2-5; maybe TRBD1 (5 bases). The sample here was blood, taken from a patient whose treatment included radiotherapy and nephrectomy. The CDR3 here is CASSLAQGTETQYF. Here the CDR3 DNA reads TGTGCCAGCAGCTTGGCCCAGGGCACGGAGACCCAGTACTTC.